The 27 T cell receptor beta chains below all came from one sample that was sequenced in a study of cytomegalovirus exposure and HLA in healthy donors. TCRdb's copy holds only in-frame clones and misses some; the assay was immunoSEQ multiplex PCR. The top ten clones hold approximately 8.7% of a sample with roughly 140,000 clones, around 86% of them seen once. The sample comprised PBMCs. The receptors derive from a man aged 18 to 30 in good health and CMV-seropositive.

This chain links TRBV30 with TRBJ1-2; possibly TRBD1 for D (5 bases). This CDR3 spans 15 amino acids. V shed 1 base and J shed 5 bases, with 17 bases lying between them. The V gene's germline CDR1 is GTSNPN and CDR2 SVGIG (reference sequence). CDR3 protein: CAWSAGGTETYGYTF. CDR3 nucleotides: TGTGCCTGGAGTGCCGGGGGGACGGAAACTTATGGCTACACCTTC.

The chain carries TRBV5-6 and TRBJ1-1; 9 bases fit TRBD1. The V and J ends lost 4 bases and 4 bases, in that order; junction bases with no gene match: 2. This CDR3 contains 13 residues. From germline, CDR1 is SGHDT and CDR2 YYEEEE. This chain's CDR3 is CASSRQGVTEAFF. CDR3 in DNA: TGTGCCAGCAGCCGACAGGGGGTCACTGAAGCTTTCTTT.

The chain combines TRBV28 with TRBJ1-2; 8 bases are shared with TRBD1. The V gene end was trimmed by 6 bases and the J gene end by 7 bases; junction bases not matched to a gene: 13. The CDR3 totals 15 residues. CDR1 MDHEN and CDR2 SYDVKM come from the germline V gene. The CDR3 is CASSPPLTGEIGYTF. CDR3 DNA: TGTGCCAGCAGCCCGCCCTTGACAGGGGAGATTGGCTACACCTTC.

This chain uses TRBV5-4 with TRBJ2-7; TRBD2 aligns across 13 bases. CDR1 and CDR2 from the germline V gene are SGHNT and YYREEE (reference sequence). V shed 1 base and J 5 bases; nucleotides not matched to a gene: 9. The CDR3 spans 17 residues. The CDR3 is CASSLTLAGGVGNEQYF. CDR3 nucleotides: TGTGCCAGCAGCTTGACACTAGCGGGAGGGGTAGGTAACGAGCAGTACTTC.

The chain is built from TRBV10-1 and TRBJ2-1, with D perhaps matching TRBD2 (6 bases). This CDR3 is built from 16 residues. Germline CDR1 is WNHNN and CDR2 is SYGVQD (reference sequence). V lost 2 bases and J 2 bases, leaving 13 bases between the germline ends. The CDR3 sequence is CASSETGLQPYNEQFF. CDR3 nucleotide sequence: TGCGCCAGCAGTGAGACGGGACTGCAGCCCTACAATGAGCAGTTCTTC.

This sequence joins TRBV5-4 and TRBJ2-7; 7 bases align to TRBD1. The germline gives CDR1 SGHNT, CDR2 YYREEE (reference sequence). The ends lost 3 bases at V and 1 base at J; junction bases unmatched: 7. This CDR3 has 15 amino acids. The CDR3 spells CASSSKDRTSYEQYF. The CDR3 nucleotides read TGTGCCAGCAGCTCGAAGGACAGGACATCCTACGAGCAGTACTTC.

The rearrangement links TRBV5-6 to TRBJ1-2; 12 positions agree with TRBD1. This CDR3 is 16 amino acids long. Trimming cost V 4 bases and J 5 bases; bases outside gene matches: 9. Germline CDR1 is SGHDT and CDR2 is YYEEEE. The CDR3: CASSRSGTGGAYGYTF. The CDR3 nucleotides are TGTGCCAGCAGCCGGTCAGGGACAGGGGGCGCGTATGGCTACACCTTC.

Remarks on this clone: Additional DNA sequences in this sample encode the identical CDR3. The chain recombines TRBV30 with TRBJ1-3; unclear D gene. Deletions cut 2 bases from V and 4 bases from J, with 3 bases between. The length of the CDR3 is 11 residues. CDR1 GTSNPN and CDR2 SVGIG come from the germline V gene (reference sequence). CDR3 residues: CAWSLGNTIYF. As DNA, the CDR3 is TGTGCCTGGAGTCTGGGAAACACCATATATTTT. The full variable domain, in which reference TRBV30 and TRBJ1-3 provide the parts outside the CDR3, is SQTIHQWPATLVQPVGSPLSLECTVEGTSNPNLYWYRQAAGRGLQLLFYSVGIGQISSEVPQNLSASRPQDRQFILSSKKLLLSDSGFYLCAWSLGNTIYFGEGSWLTVV.

The CDR3 reads CASRSTDEQFF. The CDR3 DNA reads as TGTGCCAGCAGATCTACGGATGAGCAGTTCTTC. The chain links TRBV9 to TRBJ2-1, with D uncertain. The V gene lost 5 bases and the J gene lost 8 bases, with 8 bases spanning the gap. This CDR3 contains 11 residues. Germline CDR1 reads SGDLS; CDR2 reads YYNGEE.

V usage is TRBV7-3 and J usage is TRBJ2-1; 7 nucleotides line up with TRBD1. From germline, CDR1 is SGHTA and CDR2 FQGTGA. CDR3 length equals 15 residues. V gave up 3 bases and J gave up 0 bases; unmatched junction bases: 2. CDR3 sequence: CASSFRDSSYNEQFF. Here the CDR3 DNA reads TGTGCCAGCAGCTTTCGGGACAGCTCCTACAATGAGCAGTTCTTC.

The J gene is TRBJ2-7, the V gene TRBV20-1; 7 bases line up with TRBD2. CDR1 and CDR2 from the germline V gene are DFQATT and SNEGSKA (reference sequence). The CDR3 sequence is 11 residues long. Trimming took 6 bases from V and 5 from J; bases not matched to a gene: 4. The CDR3 nucleotides are TGCAGTGCCGGGACTAACGACGAGCAGTACTTC. Translation gives CSAGTNDEQYF.

This chain uses TRBV7-8 with TRBJ2-7; TRBD2 matches 7 bases. This CDR3 contains 15 residues. From germline, CDR1 is SGHVS and CDR2 FQNEAQ. Trimming at V came to 3 bases and at J to 3 bases, leaving 8 bases not matched to a gene. CDR3 region: CASSLRLGTNYEQYF. The CDR3 region has the DNA TGTGCCAGCAGCTTGCGTTTGGGGACTAACTACGAGCAGTACTTC.

The gene calls are TRBV6-1 and TRBJ2-1, with TRBD2 matching 9 bases. Germline V gene lookup returns CDR1 MNHNS and CDR2 SASEGT. V trimming: 3 bases; J trimming: 3 bases; junction bases outside the gene matches: 3. The CDR3 has 15 residues. The CDR3 coding sequence is TGTGCCAGCAGTGAGAGCGGGGGGTTCTACAATGAGCAGTTCTTC. The encoded protein is CASSESGGFYNEQFF.

The chain joins TRBV4-1 to TRBJ2-5; TRBD1 is a possible D gene (6 bases). V was clipped by 2 bases and J by 5 bases, with 9 bases between them. The CDR3 consists of 13 residues. The germline V gene has CDR1 MGHRA and CDR2 YSYEKL. The CDR3 loop is CASSQWQGETQYF. The CDR3 DNA reads as TGCGCCAGCAGCCAATGGCAGGGGGAGACCCAGTACTTC.

This chain uses TRBV10-1 with TRBJ1-1; no reliable D call. The V gene's germline CDR1 is WNHNN and CDR2 SYGVQD (reference sequence). V lost 8 bases and J 2 bases, leaving 12 bases between the germline ends. This CDR3 contains 13 residues. The chain's CDR3 is CASAREVNTEAFF. The CDR3 coding sequence is TGCGCCAGCGCACGGGAGGTCAACACTGAAGCTTTCTTT.

The J gene is TRBJ2-6, the V gene TRBV4-2; 12 nucleotides agree with TRBD1. Germline-derived CDR1 and CDR2 are LGHNA and YNFKEQ. Trimming took 1 base from V and 2 from J; bases not matched to a gene: 6. CDR3 length equals 19 residues. CDR3 residues: CASSQVSGTGGAGANVLTF. CDR3 DNA sequence: TGTGCCAGCAGCCAAGTTTCTGGGACAGGGGGCGCTGGGGCCAACGTCCTGACTTTC.

V gene TRBV7-2 combines with J gene TRBJ2-1; D remains ambiguous. The CDR3 spans 15 residues. Per germline, CDR1 SGHTA and CDR2 FQGNSA. Deletions cut 4 bases from V and 0 bases from J, with 10 bases between. For the CDR3, the DNA is TGTGCCAGCAGCTGGGCGCAAAGCTCCTACAATGAGCAGTTCTTC. Amino acid sequence: CASSWAQSSYNEQFF.

The chain uses TRBV7-6 and TRBJ1-2, with 9 positions matching TRBD1. The germline CDR1 and CDR2 sequences are SGHVS and FNYEAQ. This CDR3 contains 14 residues. V trimming: 5 bases; J trimming: 4 bases; junction bases outside the gene matches: 5. The CDR3 loop reads CASSKGQGGYGYTF. The CDR3 DNA follows: TGTGCCAGCAGCAAGGGACAGGGAGGCTATGGCTACACCTTC.

This chain links TRBV27 with TRBJ2-7, with TRBD2 matching over 8 bases. CDR3 length: 14 amino acids. After removal of 5 bases from V and 4 bases from J, the junction contained 7 bases not matched to a gene. Germline CDR1 MNHEY, CDR2 SMNVEV (reference sequence). CDR3 sequence reads: CASSVAGKLYEQYF. The CDR3 DNA sequence: TGTGCCAGCAGTGTAGCGGGAAAGTTGTACGAGCAGTACTTC.

The chain uses TRBV11-2 and TRBJ2-3, with TRBD2 matching over 15 bases. The germline V gene has CDR1 SGHAT and CDR2 FQNNGV. The CDR3 totals 16 residues. J gave up 8 bases and V 5 bases, and 8 bases lay outside the gene matches. CDR3 in amino acids: CASSSIGTSGRLTQYF. DNA of the CDR3: TGTGCCAGCAGCAGTATTGGGACTAGCGGGAGGCTTACGCAGTATTTT. Based on the CDR3 plus reference TRBV11-2 and TRBJ2-3, the full variable domain is EAGVAQSPRYKIIEKRQSVAFWCNPISGHATLYWYQQILGQGPKLLIQFQNNGVVDDSQLPKDRFSAERLKGVDSTLKIQPAKLEDSAVYLCASSSIGTSGRLTQYFGPGTRLTVL.

The chain combines TRBV5-1 with TRBJ1-1; 9 bases are shared with TRBD1. The germline V gene encodes CDR1 SGHRS and CDR2 YFSETQ. The CDR3 has 15 residues. V lost 4 bases and J lost 5; bases outside the gene matches: 9. For the CDR3, the DNA is TGCGCCAGCAGCCCAGACAGGGGGACGAGAACTGAAGCTTTCTTT. It is translated as CASSPDRGTRTEAFF.

V gene TRBV5-6 combines with J gene TRBJ2-7; 8 bases are a match to TRBD1. CDR1 and CDR2 from the germline V gene are SGHDT and YYEEEE. The CDR3 spans 14 residues. Trimming cost V 5 bases and J 3 bases; bases outside gene matches: 7. CDR3 residues: CASRLRQGLYEQYF. The CDR3 nucleotides read TGTGCCAGCAGATTAAGACAGGGGCTCTACGAGCAGTACTTC. Looking up the rest from reference TRBV5-6 and TRBJ2-7 gives the full variable domain: DAGVTQSPTHLIKTRGQQVTLRCSPKSGHDTVSWYQQALGQGPQFIFQYYEEEERQRGNFPDRFSGHQFPNYSSELNVNALLLGDSALYLCASRLRQGLYEQYFGPGTRLTVT.

The V and J genes are TRBV7-8 and TRBJ2-7, with 8 bases aligning to TRBD1. Per germline, CDR1 SGHVS and CDR2 FQNEAQ. Trimming at V came to 5 bases and at J to 2 bases, leaving 8 bases not matched to a gene. The CDR3 spans 15 residues. CDR3 in DNA: TGTGCCAGCAGCCAAGACCGGGACAGGACCTACGAGCAGTACTTC. It specifies CASSQDRDRTYEQYF.

The chain employs TRBV11-3 and TRBJ2-2; weak D call: TRBD2 (5 bases). V lost 2 bases and J lost 4, with 5 bases in between. There are 13 residues in the CDR3. CDR1 is SGHNT, CDR2 YENEEA, per germline. CDR3 amino acids: CASSLSGTGELFF. The CDR3 DNA reads TGTGCCAGCAGCTTAAGCGGCACCGGGGAGCTGTTTTTT. Drawing the rest from reference TRBV11-3 and TRBJ2-2, the complete variable domain is EAGVVQSPRYKIIEKKQPVAFWCNPISGHNTLYWYLQNLGQGPELLIRYENEEAVDDSQLPKDRFSAERLKGVDSTLKIQPAELGDSAVYLCASSLSGTGELFFGEGSRLTVL.

The gene calls are TRBV21-1 and TRBJ1-5; the table assigns TRBD1, which was not confirmed against the DNA. TRBV21-1 counts as a pseudogene. CDR3 length equals 16 residues. The CDR3 sequence: CASSKVGRDGNQPQHF. The CDR3 DNA reads as TGTGCCAGCAGCAAAGTGGGCAGGGATGGCAATCAGCCCCAGCATTTT.

This chain connects TRBV28 to TRBJ2-7, with D maybe TRBD1 (6 bases). V was pared by 1 base and J by 4 bases, with 17 bases between. Germline CDR1 MDHEN, CDR2 SYDVKM. The CDR3 has 16 residues. CDR3 nucleotide sequence: TGTGCCAGCAGTTTATTGTCAGGGATGGGGGCGTACGAGCAGTACTTC. Amino acids: CASSLLSGMGAYEQYF. Together with reference TRBV28 and TRBJ2-7, the CDR3 gives the full variable domain: DVKVTQSSRYLVKRTGEKVFLECVQDMDHENMFWYRQDPGLGLRLIYFSYDVKMKEKGDIPEGYSVSREKKERFSLILESASTNQTSMYLCASSLLSGMGAYEQYFGPGTRLTVT.

V is TRBV18 and J is TRBJ2-1, with D tentatively TRBD2 (6 bases). Per the germline V gene, CDR1 is KGHSH and CDR2 is LQKENI. The CDR3 is 13 residues long. Trimming removed 1 base from V and 7 bases from J, with 8 bases in between. In DNA form, the CDR3 reads TGTGCCAGCTCACCACTGCGGGGTAATGAGCAGTTCTTC. This encodes CASSPLRGNEQFF.